Below are 2 T cell receptor beta chains sequenced from a single sample in a study of blood T cell repertoires in COVID-19. Libraries were prepared by immunoSEQ multiplex PCR; TCRdb keeps only in-frame clonotypes and omits some of them. The sample includes some 290,000 clones, 90% of them seen just once. The specimen sequenced was peripheral blood. The receptors come from a middle-aged woman with COVID-19, enrolled during active disease.

The V gene is TRBV4-1, the J gene TRBJ2-3; D is unclear. Germline CDR1 and CDR2: MGHRA and YSYEKL. The V and J ends lost 0 bases and 6 bases respectively, with 10 bases between them. This CDR3 is 14 amino acids long. The CDR3 bases are TGCGCCAGCAGCCAAGATCTCCCTGGCGATACGCAGTATTTT. Its protein is CASSQDLPGDTQYF.

The chain has TRBV4-3 and TRBJ2-5; 9 positions agree with TRBD2. Per the germline V gene, CDR1 is LGHNA and CDR2 is YSLEER. This CDR3 has 13 residues. V lost 3 bases, J lost 5 bases, and 1 base stayed unmatched. The CDR3 coding sequence is TGCGCCAGCAGCCAGGCGGGGGGGGAGACCCAGTACTTC. Amino acids: CASSQAGGETQYF.